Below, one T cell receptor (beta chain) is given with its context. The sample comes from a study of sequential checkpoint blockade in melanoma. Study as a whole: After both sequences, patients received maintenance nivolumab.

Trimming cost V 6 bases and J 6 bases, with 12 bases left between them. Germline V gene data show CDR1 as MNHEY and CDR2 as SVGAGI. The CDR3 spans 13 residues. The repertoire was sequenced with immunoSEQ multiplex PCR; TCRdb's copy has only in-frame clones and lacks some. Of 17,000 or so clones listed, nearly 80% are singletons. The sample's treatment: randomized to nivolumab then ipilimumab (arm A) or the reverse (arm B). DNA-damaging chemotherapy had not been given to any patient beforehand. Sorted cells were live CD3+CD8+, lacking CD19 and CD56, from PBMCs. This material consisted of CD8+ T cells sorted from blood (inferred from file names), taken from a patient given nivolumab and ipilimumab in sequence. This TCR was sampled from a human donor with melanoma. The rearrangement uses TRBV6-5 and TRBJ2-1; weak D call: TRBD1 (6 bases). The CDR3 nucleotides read TGTGCCAGCAGCCAGGGGCGTATCAATGAGCAGTTCTTC. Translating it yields CASSQGRINEQFF.